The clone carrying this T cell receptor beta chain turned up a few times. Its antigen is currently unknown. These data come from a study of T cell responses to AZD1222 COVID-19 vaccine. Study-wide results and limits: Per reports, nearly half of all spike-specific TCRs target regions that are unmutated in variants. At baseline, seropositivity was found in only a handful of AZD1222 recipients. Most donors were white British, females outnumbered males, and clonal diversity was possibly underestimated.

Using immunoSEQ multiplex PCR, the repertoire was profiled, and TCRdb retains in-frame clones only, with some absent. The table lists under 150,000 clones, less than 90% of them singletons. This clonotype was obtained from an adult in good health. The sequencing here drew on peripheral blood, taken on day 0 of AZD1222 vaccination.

The CDR3 sequence: CASSQQLAAGYEQYF. DNA for the CDR3: TGTGCCAGCAGTCAACAACTAGCCGCGGGGTACGAGCAGTACTTC. The chain joins TRBV7-8 to TRBJ2-7; tentative D call: TRBD2 (6 bases). The germline CDR1 and CDR2 sequences are SGHVS and FQNEAQ. Between the trimmed V and J ends, which lost 6 bases and 4 bases, there was a span of 19 bases. This CDR3 contains 15 residues. Full variable domain (remainder filled in from reference TRBV7-8 and TRBJ2-7): GAGVSQSPRYKVAKRGQDVALRCDPISGHVSLFWYQQALGQGPEFLTYFQNEAQLDKSGLPSDRFFAERPEGSVSTLKIQRTQQEDSAVYLCASSQQLAAGYEQYFGPGTRLTVT.